Described below is a single TCR beta chain sequence and its context. Its antigen remains unknown. One entry per CDR3 protein results from TCRdb running MiXCR on the 5' RACE reads. This table holds around 200,000 distinct CDR3 sequences, around a sixth found once. The sample originates from a study of T-cell memory formation after mild COVID-19. Whole-study findings and limits: Some responding clones appeared in pre-infection memory, suggesting cross-reactive memory joined.

This sequence originates from a man aged 18 to 35 who had mild COVID-19 (a few samples of this study predate the infection). Cell type and time point are not known. Sequencing was carried out using PBMCs or a T cell subset sorted from them (not recorded which).

The CDR3 DNA follows: TGTGCCAGCAGGGGGAACCAGACGAACACTGAAGCTTTCTTT. Translated, it gives CASRGNQTNTEAFF. The chain has TRBV12-3 or TRBV12-4 and TRBJ1-1, with D hard to call. There are 14 residues in the CDR3. The V end lost 6 bases, the J end lost 1 base, and 12 bases lay between the germline ends.